The 18 T cell receptor beta chains below were found in one sample sequenced in a study of preoperative IRX-2 immunotherapy in early breast cancer. Sample treatment: preoperative locoregional IRX-2 cytokine immunotherapy. TCRdb keeps only in-frame clones here, not all; method: immunoSEQ multiplex PCR. The data contain about 32,000 clones, less than 90% of them seen just once; the ten biggest clones take up 2.5%. The specimen was lymph node tissue, collected from a patient treated with IRX-2 immunotherapy. These receptors were obtained from a human donor with breast cancer.

This chain connects TRBV10-3 to TRBJ2-6, with D possibly TRBD2 on 6 matching bases. The CDR3 runs 15 residues. The germline V and J ends were trimmed by 7 bases and 4 bases, with 14 bases remaining between them. Germline V CDR1 and CDR2: ENHRY, SYGVKD. CDR3 protein: CAIKEGAVGANVLTF. CDR3 nucleotide sequence: TGTGCCATCAAGGAGGGCGCGGTAGGGGCCAACGTCCTGACTTTC.

This chain joins TRBV9 and TRBJ1-4; 8 bases agree with TRBD1. CDR3 length equals 14 residues. Germline V gene lookup returns CDR1 SGDLS and CDR2 YYNGEE. With V trimmed by 5 bases and J by 8 bases, 8 bases remained unmatched. The chain's CDR3 is CASSDGQGTEKLFF. In DNA, the CDR3 is TGTGCCAGCAGTGATGGACAGGGAACCGAAAAACTGTTTTTT. Variable domain in full (rest from reference TRBV9 and TRBJ1-4): DSGVTQTPKHLITATGQRVTLRCSPRSGDLSVYWYQQSLDQGLQFLIQYYNGEERAKGNILERFSAQQFPDLHSELNLSSLELGDSALYFCASSDGQGTEKLFFGSGTQLSVL.

V is TRBV18 and J is TRBJ1-1; D is perhaps TRBD1 (5 bases). The CDR3 runs 14 residues. Trimming left V 0 bases short and J 7 bases short, with 12 bases between. CDR1 and CDR2 (germline): KGHSH, LQKENI. Written as DNA, the CDR3 is TGTGCCAGCTCACCACCAGGAGGGGCCCTTGAAGCTTTCTTT. Its protein is CASSPPGGALEAFF.

V usage is TRBV11-3 and J usage is TRBJ2-2; a weak D match, TRBD2 (6 bases). The germline V gene encodes CDR1 SGHNT and CDR2 YENEEA. V was cut by 5 bases and J by 0 bases, with 13 bases left in between. The CDR3 has 16 residues. In DNA, the CDR3 is TGTGCCAGCAGCGAAGACGGGGGACCGAACACCGGGGAGCTGTTTTTT. It encodes CASSEDGGPNTGELFF.

The chain joins TRBV12-5 to TRBJ2-7, with D possibly TRBD2 on 5 matching bases. In germline, CDR1 is LGHNT, CDR2 FRNRAP. V gave up 6 bases and J gave up 7 bases, with 16 bases separating them. The CDR3 is made up of 13 amino acids. The CDR3 sequence: CASGIDRTGEQYF. For the CDR3, the DNA is TGTGCTAGTGGCATAGACCGGACGGGGGAGCAGTACTTC.

The chain recombines TRBV19 with TRBJ2-3, with D maybe TRBD2 (5 bases). Germline CDR1 LNHDA, CDR2 SQIVND (reference sequence). This CDR3 is built from 16 residues. V lost 5 bases and J lost 5, with 20 bases in between. CDR3 residues: CASSPRGFGFGDTQYF. The CDR3, as DNA: TGTGCCAGTAGTCCCCGGGGATTTGGGTTTGGAGATACGCAGTATTTT.

CDR3 in amino acids: CASSSRGGNTEAFF. DNA for the CDR3: TGCGCCAGCAGCTCCAGGGGAGGGAACACTGAAGCTTTCTTT. The chain carries TRBV5-1 and TRBJ1-1; weak D call: TRBD1 (6 bases). Trimming removed 3 bases at V and 1 base at J, with 10 bases between. The germline V gene has CDR1 SGHRS and CDR2 YFSETQ. This CDR3 is 14 amino acids long.

The chain employs TRBV29-1 and TRBJ1-5, with no clear D. The CDR3 loop spans 12 amino acids. The V gene's germline CDR1 is SQVTM and CDR2 ANQGSEA. V lost 6 bases and J 0 bases, leaving 6 bases between the germline ends. The CDR3 sequence is CSVRNSNQPQHF. CDR3 DNA sequence: TGCAGCGTCAGGAATAGCAATCAGCCCCAGCATTTT.

CDR3 residues: CASSFRDRGTYEQYF. The DNA for the CDR3 is TGTGCCAGCAGTTTCCGGGACAGGGGTACCTACGAGCAGTACTTC. The chain links TRBV6-8 to TRBJ2-7, with 10 nucleotides matching TRBD1. The CDR3 spans 15 residues. Trimming cost V 4 bases and J 2 bases; bases outside gene matches: 5. Germline CDR1 and CDR2: MNHGY and SAAAGT.

This chain links TRBV15 with TRBJ1-1, with TRBD1 identical over 7 bases. CDR1 is LNHNV, CDR2 YYDKDF, per germline (reference sequence). The CDR3 runs to 17 residues. Trimming at V came to 1 base and at J to 0 bases, leaving 8 bases not matched to a gene. The CDR3 DNA is TGTGCCACCAGCAGAGGTCCTCGACAGGGAGTGAACACTGAAGCTTTCTTT. Its translation: CATSRGPRQGVNTEAFF.

In its sample, this clone was seen a few times. The chain employs TRBV11-3 and TRBJ1-2; 7 nucleotides align to TRBD1. The germline CDR1 and CDR2 sequences are SGHNT and YENEEA. V shed 5 bases, J shed 8 bases, and the junction held 14 bases outside the gene matches. This CDR3 region has 15 residues. Written as DNA, the CDR3 is TGTGCCAGCAGCACGACAGGGAGGTTGACTATGGGCTACACCTTC. It yields the protein CASSTTGRLTMGYTF.

This chain uses TRBV19 with TRBJ1-2; D not certain. CDR3 length equals 12 residues. CDR1 LNHDA and CDR2 SQIVND come from the germline V gene (reference sequence). The germline V and J ends were trimmed by 3 bases and 7 bases, with 9 bases remaining between them. The CDR3 nucleotides read TGTGCCAGTAGTATTTTAGGGTCTGGCTACACCTTC. Translation gives CASSILGSGYTF. The whole variable domain, filled in from reference TRBV19 and TRBJ1-2, reads DGGITQSPKYLFRKEGQNVTLSCEQNLNHDAMYWYRQDPGQGLRLIYYSQIVNDFQKGDIAEGYSVSREKKESFPLTVTSAQKNPTAFYLCASSILGSGYTFGSGTRLTVV.

CDR3 amino acids: CASSSSRALNQPQHF. The CDR3 nucleotides read TGTGCCAGCAGCTCCTCGAGGGCCTTGAATCAGCCCCAGCATTTT. This rearrangement joins TRBV11-3 to TRBJ1-5; no clear D. CDR1 and CDR2 (germline): SGHNT, YENEEA. V was trimmed by 4 bases and J by 4 bases, leaving 14 bases between them. The CDR3 is 15 residues long.

This chain connects TRBV14 to TRBJ1-6, with unresolved D. Germline V gives CDR1 SGHDN, CDR2 FVKESK. The CDR3 runs 13 residues. V shed 0 bases and J shed 10 bases, with 7 bases lying between them. CDR3 bases: TGTGCCAGCAGCCAAGACGGATGGTCACCCCTCCACTTT. Protein sequence: CASSQDGWSPLHF.

The chain employs TRBV9 and TRBJ2-7, with 10 positions matching TRBD2. The V gene's germline CDR1 is SGDLS and CDR2 YYNGEE. V shed 4 bases and J 2 bases; nucleotides not matched to a gene: 6. There are 15 residues in the CDR3. CDR3 loop: CASSPGLAAPYEQYF. In DNA form, the CDR3 reads TGTGCCAGCAGCCCCGGACTAGCGGCCCCCTACGAGCAGTACTTC.

The chain links TRBV6-8 to TRBJ2-7, with 10 bases fitting TRBD2. With 4 bases clipped from V and 7 bases from J, the junction kept 10 bases outside the gene matches. Germline CDR1 and CDR2: MNHGY and SAAAGT. The CDR3 consists of 15 residues. CDR3 sequence (DNA): TGTGCCAGCAGTTTTCGGACTAGCGGCCTTCGGGAGCAGTACTTC. Encoded protein: CASSFRTSGLREQYF.

V is TRBV18 and J is TRBJ1-3; no definite D call. V was clipped by 3 bases and J by 0 bases, with 15 bases between them. This CDR3 comprises 17 residues. Germline CDR1 KGHSH, CDR2 LQKENI. CDR3 loop: CASSPTVHFSSGNTIYF. In DNA, the CDR3 is TGTGCCAGCTCACCGACCGTCCATTTTTCCTCTGGAAACACCATATATTTT. Complete variable domain (other parts from reference TRBV18 and TRBJ1-3): NAGVMQNPRHLVRRRGQEARLRCSPMKGHSHVYWYRQLPEEGLKFMVYLQKENIIDESGMPKERFSAEFPKEGPSILRIQQVVRGDSAAYFCASSPTVHFSSGNTIYFGEGSWLTVV.

This chain links TRBV6-8 with TRBJ2-2; D unresolved. V was cut by 0 bases and J by 6 bases, with 5 bases left in between. The germline gives CDR1 MNHGY, CDR2 SAAAGT. This CDR3 comprises 13 residues. The CDR3 loop reads CASSYSVAGELFF. The DNA for the CDR3 is TGTGCCAGCAGTTACTCCGTGGCCGGGGAGCTGTTTTTT.